This entry describes one T cell receptor (beta chain). Its antigen remains unknown. The sample holds other DNA sequences that translate to the same CDR3. The data belong to a study of T cell responses to AZD1222 COVID-19 vaccine. General study points: Unmutated regions of variants are reportedly targeted by nearly half of spike-specific TCRs. At baseline, seropositivity was found in only a handful of AZD1222 recipients. The donors showed a predominance of white British ancestry and of females, with possible underestimation of clonal diversity. Rises in breadth and depth of Spike-specific TCRs came after two AZD1222 doses.

The table came from immunoSEQ multiplex PCR; TCRdb's copy has only in-frame clones and leaves some out. This table has around 91,000 clones, about nine tenths appearing once. With V trimmed by 0 bases and J by 4 bases, 0 bases remained unmatched. This CDR3 spans 14 amino acids. The germline CDR1 and CDR2 sequences are SGDLS and YYNGEE. Sequenced here: peripheral blood, sampled 28 days after the second AZD1222 dose. This sequence originates from an adult who received the AZD1222 COVID-19 vaccine. V and J are TRBV9 and TRBJ1-4; 7 bases match TRBD1. This CDR3 is CASSVGQGNEKLFF. Written as DNA, the CDR3 is TGTGCCAGCAGCGTAGGACAGGGTAATGAAAAACTGTTTTTT.